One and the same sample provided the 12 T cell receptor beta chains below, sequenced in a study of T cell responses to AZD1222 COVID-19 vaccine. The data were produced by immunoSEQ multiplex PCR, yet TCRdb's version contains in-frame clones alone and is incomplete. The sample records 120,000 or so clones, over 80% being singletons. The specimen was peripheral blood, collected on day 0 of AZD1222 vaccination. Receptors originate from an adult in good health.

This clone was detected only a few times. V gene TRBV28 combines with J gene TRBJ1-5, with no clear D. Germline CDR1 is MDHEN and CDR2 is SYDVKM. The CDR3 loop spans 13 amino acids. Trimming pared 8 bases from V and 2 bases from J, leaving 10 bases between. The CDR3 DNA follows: TGTGCCAGCCGACGTGGGGGCAATCAGCCCCAGCATTTT. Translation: CASRRGGNQPQHF.

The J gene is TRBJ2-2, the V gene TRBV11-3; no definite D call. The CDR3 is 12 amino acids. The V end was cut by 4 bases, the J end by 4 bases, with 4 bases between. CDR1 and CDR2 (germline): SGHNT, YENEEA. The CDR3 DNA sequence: TGTGCCAGCAGCTCCTCCACCGGGGAGCTGTTTTTT. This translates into CASSSSTGELFF.

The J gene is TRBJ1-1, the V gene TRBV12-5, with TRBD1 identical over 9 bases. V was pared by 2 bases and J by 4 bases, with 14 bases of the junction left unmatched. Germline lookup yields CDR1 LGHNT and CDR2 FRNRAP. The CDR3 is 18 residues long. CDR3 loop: CASGLTPTGTGTATEAFF. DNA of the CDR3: TGTGCTAGTGGTTTGACCCCTACCGGGACAGGGACGGCCACTGAAGCTTTCTTT.

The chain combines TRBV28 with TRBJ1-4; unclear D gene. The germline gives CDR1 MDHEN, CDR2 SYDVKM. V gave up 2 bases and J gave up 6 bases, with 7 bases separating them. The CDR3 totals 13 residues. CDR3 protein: CASSLRSDEKLFF. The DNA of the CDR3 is TGTGCCAGCAGTTTACGGTCGGATGAAAAACTGTTTTTT.

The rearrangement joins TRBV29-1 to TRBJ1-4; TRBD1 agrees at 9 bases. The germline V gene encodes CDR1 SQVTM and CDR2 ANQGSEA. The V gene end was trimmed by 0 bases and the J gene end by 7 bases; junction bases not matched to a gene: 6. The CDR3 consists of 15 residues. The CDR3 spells CSVEEAGTGSEKLFF. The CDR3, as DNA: TGCAGCGTTGAAGAGGCAGGGACAGGGTCTGAAAAACTGTTTTTT.

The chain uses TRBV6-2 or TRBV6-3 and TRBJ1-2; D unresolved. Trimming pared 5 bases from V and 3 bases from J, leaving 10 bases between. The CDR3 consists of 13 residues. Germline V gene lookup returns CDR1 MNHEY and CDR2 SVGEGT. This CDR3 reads CASSQRVYYGYTF. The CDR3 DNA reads TGTGCCAGCAGTCAGAGGGTTTACTATGGCTACACCTTC.

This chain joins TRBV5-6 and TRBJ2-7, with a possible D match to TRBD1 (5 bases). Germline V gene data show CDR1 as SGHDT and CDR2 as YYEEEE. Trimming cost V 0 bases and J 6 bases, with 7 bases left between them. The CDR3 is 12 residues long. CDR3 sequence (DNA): TGTGCCAGCAGCTTGGAGGGGTCCGAGCAGTACTTC. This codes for CASSLEGSEQYF.

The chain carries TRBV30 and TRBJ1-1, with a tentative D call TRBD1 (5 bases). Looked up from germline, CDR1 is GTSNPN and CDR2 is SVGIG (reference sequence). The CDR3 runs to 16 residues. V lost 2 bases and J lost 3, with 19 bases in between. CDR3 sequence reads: CAWSTASYGGYTEAFF. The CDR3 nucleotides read TGTGCCTGGAGTACTGCTTCTTACGGGGGGTACACTGAAGCTTTCTTT.

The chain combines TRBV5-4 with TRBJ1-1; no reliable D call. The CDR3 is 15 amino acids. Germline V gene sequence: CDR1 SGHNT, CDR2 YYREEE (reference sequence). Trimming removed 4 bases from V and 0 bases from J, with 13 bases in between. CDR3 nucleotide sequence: TGTGCCAGCAGCACTGGGCTCCGGGTGAACACTGAAGCTTTCTTT. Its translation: CASSTGLRVNTEAFF.

The CDR3 loop is CASSRALANYGYTF. DNA for the CDR3: TGTGCCAGCAGTCGTGCCCTAGCTAACTATGGCTACACCTTC. This chain uses TRBV9 with TRBJ1-2; D is undetermined. V dropped 5 bases and J dropped 0 bases, with 11 bases sitting between them. Per germline, CDR1 SGDLS and CDR2 YYNGEE. The CDR3 spans 14 residues. Filled out from reference TRBV9 and TRBJ1-2, the complete variable domain reads DSGVTQTPKHLITATGQRVTLRCSPRSGDLSVYWYQQSLDQGLQFLIQYYNGEERAKGNILERFSAQQFPDLHSELNLSSLELGDSALYFCASSRALANYGYTFGSGTRLTVV.

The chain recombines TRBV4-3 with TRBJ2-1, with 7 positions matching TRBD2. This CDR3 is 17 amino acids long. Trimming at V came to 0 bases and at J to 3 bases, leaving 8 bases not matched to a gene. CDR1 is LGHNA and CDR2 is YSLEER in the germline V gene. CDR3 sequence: CASSQDERGLVYNEQFF. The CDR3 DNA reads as TGCGCCAGCAGCCAAGATGAGCGGGGCCTGGTCTACAATGAGCAGTTCTTC.

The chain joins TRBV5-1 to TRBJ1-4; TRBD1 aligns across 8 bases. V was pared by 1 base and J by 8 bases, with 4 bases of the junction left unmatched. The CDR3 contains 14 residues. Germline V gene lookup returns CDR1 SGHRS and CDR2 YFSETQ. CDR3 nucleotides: TGCGCCAGCAGCTTGACGACAGGGGAGGAAAAACTGTTTTTT. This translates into CASSLTTGEEKLFF.